The 5 T cell receptor beta chains listed next were all sequenced from one sample in a study of blood T cell repertoires in COVID-19. The data were produced by immunoSEQ multiplex PCR, yet TCRdb's version contains in-frame clones alone and is incomplete. The sample lists about 200,000 clones, roughly 84% occurring once. The sequenced sample consisted of peripheral blood. Receptors originate from an elderly woman with acute or convalescent COVID-19.

In its sample, this clone was seen once. This chain connects TRBV3-1 (or the pseudogene TRBV3-2) to TRBJ1-1; D is undetermined. V lost 2 bases to trimming and J lost 6 bases, with 13 bases between them. This CDR3 is 14 amino acids long. Germline CDR1 and CDR2: LGHDT and YNNKEL (reference sequence). In DNA form, the CDR3 reads TGTGCCAGCAGCCAACCCGGGGAGAGCGCTGAAGCTTTCTTT. Its translation: CASSQPGESAEAFF.

This chain joins TRBV29-1 and TRBJ2-1, with TRBD1 as a possible D gene (6 bases). The CDR3 length is 14 residues. V was shortened by 3 bases and J by 6 bases, with 15 bases between the two germline ends. Germline CDR1 SQVTM, CDR2 ANQGSEA. The chain's CDR3 is CSVDQGGRINEQFF. The CDR3 coding sequence is TGCAGCGTTGACCAAGGGGGACGGATCAATGAGCAGTTCTTC.

The chain combines TRBV30 with TRBJ2-3, with 9 bases fitting TRBD2. There are 14 residues in the CDR3. V shed 8 bases and J 0 bases; nucleotides not matched to a gene: 6. Germline CDR1 is GTSNPN and CDR2 is SVGIG (reference sequence). This chain's CDR3 is CAGIAGASTDTQYF. In DNA form, the CDR3 reads TGTGCCGGTATAGCGGGGGCTAGCACAGATACGCAGTATTTT. Full variable domain (remainder filled in from reference TRBV30 and TRBJ2-3): SQTIHQWPATLVQPVGSPLSLECTVEGTSNPNLYWYRQAAGRGLQLLFYSVGIGQISSEVPQNLSASRPQDRQFILSSKKLLLSDSGFYLCAGIAGASTDTQYFGPGTRLTVL.

The rearrangement links TRBV5-8 to TRBJ2-5; D uncertain. CDR1 and CDR2 (germline): SGHTS, YDEGEE. V dropped 1 base and J dropped 4 bases, with 5 bases sitting between them. CDR3 length: 12 residues. CDR3 amino acids: CASSLLGETQYF. CDR3 in DNA: TGTGCCAGCAGCTTGCTCGGAGAGACCCAGTACTTC. Looking up the rest from reference TRBV5-8 and TRBJ2-5 gives the full variable domain: EAGVTQSPTHLIKTRGQQATLRCSPISGHTSVYWYQQALGLGLQFLLWYDEGEERNRGNFPPRFSGRQFPNYSSELNVNALELEDSALYLCASSLLGETQYFGPGTRLLVL.

The chain combines TRBV24-1 with TRBJ2-3; TRBD2 matches 14 bases. The germline V gene encodes CDR1 KGHDR and CDR2 SFDVKD. Trimming removed 10 bases from V and 6 bases from J; junction bases left unmatched: 5. The CDR3 contains 14 residues. The CDR3 DNA sequence: TGTGCCACGGGGACTAGCGGGAGTGCGGATACGCAGTATTTT. This gives the protein CATGTSGSADTQYF.